Many counts were recorded for the clone carrying this T cell receptor (beta chain). Its specificity is unknown. Treatment of any kind had been given to no patient before thyroid surgery. The entry originates in a study of metastatic and nonmetastatic thyroid tumors. Across the whole study: Comparison of repertoires was carried out across blood and tumor or nodule tissue from malignant and benign thyroid patients.

Original methodology: CDR3 differences across clinicopathological groups were used to build a distant-metastasis classifier for papillary thyroid cancer. TCRdb re-called the PCR reads via MiXCR. What appears here as the V and J calls and clone size reflects TCRdb's work, not the paper's. The table lists tens of thousands of clones, 20% to 25% of them singletons. From germline, CDR1 is SEHNR and CDR2 FQNEAQ (reference sequence). V gave up 7 bases and J gave up 4 bases, with 19 bases separating them. The CDR3 covers 15 residues. Findings and caveats of the study: According to reports, the diversity of TCR beta was significantly higher in malignant thyroid tumors than in benign nodules, and this held in both blood and tumor samples.

This chain connects TRBV7-9 to TRBJ1-1, with TRBD1 as a possible D gene (6 bases). The source of this sequence is a male donor with papillary thyroid cancer or a benign thyroid nodule (not recorded which). Some clones in this sample may be carry-over from other donors' samples. Material for sequencing was blood. The CDR3, as DNA: TGTGCCAGCATCCTATCGGGGGGCGTGGGCACTGAAGCTTTCTTT. Translating gives CASILSGGVGTEAFF.